This T cell receptor (beta chain) comes out of a study of cytomegalovirus exposure and HLA in healthy donors. At the level of the study: An earlier analysis identified 120 million or so unique TCR beta sequences in about 190 million T cells. The study's findings and limits: Presence/absence analyses treated sequencing depth as roughly uniform across donors. Confirmation was obtained in vitro that a few CMV-associated chains are specific for CMV antigens.

The PCR was carried out with 60 Vbeta primers and 13 Jbeta primers. Generated by immunoSEQ multiplex PCR, the TCRdb table keeps only in-frame clones and is missing some. The table lists around 140,000 clones, approximately 88% of them singletons, with around 0.5% in the top ten. In regard to this clone: No antigen is known for it. The junction and the germline gene differ at one end; a read error may be behind it.

There are 13 residues in the CDR3. Germline CDR1 SEHNR, CDR2 FQNEAQ (reference sequence). The TCR was taken from a middle-aged woman in good health and CMV-seronegative. The chain links TRBV7-9 to TRBJ1-2, with 7 bases fitting TRBD1. The material sequenced was PBMCs. DNA of the CDR3: TGTTCCAGCAGGGGCGGGACAGACTATGGCTACACCTTC. It yields the protein CSSRGGTDYGYTF.